This entry describes one T cell receptor beta chain. Its target is unknown. This record belongs to a study of T cells in localized non-small cell lung cancer. Trimming took 3 bases from V and 0 from J, leaving 9 bases between them. CDR1 and CDR2 from the germline V gene are SGDLS and YYNGEE. The CDR3 runs to 14 residues. Study conclusions and caveats: Investigators sequenced only a single tumor region, leaving heterogeneity possible. A median roughly 57 of the top 100 tumor clones appeared in adjacent lung.

Libraries were prepared by immunoSEQ multiplex PCR; TCRdb keeps only in-frame clonotypes and omits some of them. Among over 25,000 clones listed, around four fifths were seen once. The rearrangement joins TRBV9 to TRBJ1-2; D unclear. This TCR was sampled from a male donor older than 55 with stage III squamous cell lung carcinoma. This material consisted of peripheral blood, taken before any cancer treatment. CDR3 nucleotide sequence: TGTGCCAGCAGCGGTTGGGAAACTAACTATGGCTACACCTTC. Translating it yields CASSGWETNYGYTF.